The TCR beta chain under discussion was sequenced for a study of cytomegalovirus exposure and HLA in healthy donors. The junction had 5 bases not matched to a gene; V was cut back by 4 bases and J by 4 bases. The germline CDR1 and CDR2 sequences are SGHRS and YFSETQ. The CDR3 contains 14 residues. This clone showed up just once. Its antigen is unidentified. PCR primers comprised 60 Vbeta and 13 Jbeta primers. Here immunoSEQ multiplex PCR was the method, and the copy in TCRdb shows in-frame clones only, minus some. The data contain 130,000 or so clones, about three quarters of them seen just once; the ten biggest clones take up approximately 7%. The study, taken as a whole, reports: The HLA-A and HLA-B alleles of most subjects were reportedly predicted accurately from TCR beta sequences.

This TCR was sampled from a man between 40 and 49 years old in good health and CMV-seropositive. The sample taken for sequencing was PBMCs. This chain joins TRBV5-1 and TRBJ2-7, with 10 positions matching TRBD1. The CDR3 loop reads CASSPDRGPYEQYF. As DNA, the CDR3 is TGCGCCAGCAGCCCCGACAGGGGGCCTTACGAGCAGTACTTC. Full variable domain (rest looked up from reference TRBV5-1 and TRBJ2-7): KAGVTQTPRYLIKTRGQQVTLSCSPISGHRSVSWYQQTPGQGLQFLFEYFSETQRNKGNFPGRFSGRQFSNSRSEMNVSTLELGDSALYLCASSPDRGPYEQYFGPGTRLTVT.